This T cell receptor beta chain was retrieved from a study of post-analysis software for immune sequencing data. Regarding the study as a whole: The study found TRBV5-6, TRBV5-1 and TRBV20-1 among 4 or 5 TRBV segments more frequent in patients than controls.

The CDR3 covers 12 residues. Germline V gene sequence: CDR1 SGHDT, CDR2 YYEEEE. Comment on this clonotype: Its antigen is not known. An end of the junction does not agree with germline; a read error may underlie this.

TCR beta cDNA libraries included unique molecular identifiers. From the PCR reads, TCRdb called clonotypes with MiXCR, one entry per CDR3 protein. The table lists some 190,000 distinct CDR3 sequences, approximately 29% of them singletons. The receptor's source is a girl under 18 with multiple sclerosis. The rearrangement uses TRBV5-6 and TRBJ1-2; tentatively, D is TRBD1 (5 bases). Sequences were obtained from blood. This chain's CDR3 is CACSIGTDGYTF. The CDR3 bases are TGTGCCTGCAGCATTGGGACGGACGGCTACACCTTC. The variable domain in full, completed from reference TRBV5-6 and TRBJ1-2, reads DAGVTQSPTHLIKTRGQQVTLRCSPKSGHDTVSWYQQALGQGPQFIFQYYEEEERQRGNFPDRFSGHQFPNYSSELNVNALLLGDSALYLCACSIGTDGYTFGSGTRLTVV.